This T cell receptor beta chain was identified during a study of OX40 agonist ivuxolimab in advanced cancers. Patients who had autoimmune disease history or got systemic immunosuppression were left out. The data were produced by immunoSEQ multiplex PCR, yet TCRdb's version contains in-frame clones alone and is incomplete. The sample has tens of thousands of clones, 90% to 95% seen once. Trimming at V came to 6 bases and at J to 4 bases, leaving 3 bases not matched to a gene. The CDR3 is made up of 13 amino acids. Germline-derived CDR1 and CDR2 are MNHEY and SVGAGI. The chain couples TRBV6-5 to TRBJ2-5; the match to TRBD2 covers 9 bases. The source was CD4+ or CD8+ T cells sorted from blood, collected in a trial of the OX40 agonist ivuxolimab. The sequence came from an adult with an advanced solid tumor such as melanoma, head and neck, liver or kidney cancer. The CDR3 sequence is CASSLAGTETQYF. CDR3 sequence (DNA): TGTGCCAGCAGCCTAGCGGGAACAGAGACCCAGTACTTC.